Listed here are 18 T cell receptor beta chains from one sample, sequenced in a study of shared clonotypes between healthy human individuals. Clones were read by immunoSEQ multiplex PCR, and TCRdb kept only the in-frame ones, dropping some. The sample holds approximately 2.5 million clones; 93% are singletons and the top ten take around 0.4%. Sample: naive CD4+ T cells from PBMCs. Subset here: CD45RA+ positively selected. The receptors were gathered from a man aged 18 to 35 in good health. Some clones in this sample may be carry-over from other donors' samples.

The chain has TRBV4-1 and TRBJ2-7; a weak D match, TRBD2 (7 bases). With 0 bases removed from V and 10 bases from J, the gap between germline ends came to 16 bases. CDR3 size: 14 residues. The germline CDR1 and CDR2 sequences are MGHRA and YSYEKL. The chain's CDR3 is CASSQDRGGPSQYF. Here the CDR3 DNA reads TGCGCCAGCAGCCAAGATAGGGGGGGTCCATCTCAGTACTTC.

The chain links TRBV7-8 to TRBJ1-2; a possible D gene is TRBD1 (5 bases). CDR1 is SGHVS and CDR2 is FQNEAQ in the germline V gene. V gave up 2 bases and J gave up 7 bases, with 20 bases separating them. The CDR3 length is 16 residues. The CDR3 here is CASSLFRPGTGSGYTF. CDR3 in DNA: TGTGCCAGCAGCTTATTCCGACCGGGGACGGGATCTGGCTACACCTTC.

The DNA of the CDR3 is TGTGCCACCAGCGTCACTGGGACAGGGGCTGGCTACACCTTC. Translating gives CATSVTGTGAGYTF. The genes are TRBV15 and TRBJ1-2, with 10 bases identical to TRBD1. This CDR3 is built from 14 residues. The V and J ends lost 5 bases and 7 bases, in that order; junction bases with no gene match: 7. Germline V gene sequence: CDR1 LNHNV, CDR2 YYDKDF (reference sequence).

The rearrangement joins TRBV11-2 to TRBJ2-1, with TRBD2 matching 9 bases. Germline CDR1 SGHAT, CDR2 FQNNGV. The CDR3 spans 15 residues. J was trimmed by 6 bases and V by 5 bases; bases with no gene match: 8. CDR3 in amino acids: CASSLGASGTNEQFF. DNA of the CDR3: TGTGCCAGCAGCCTGGGGGCTAGCGGGACCAATGAGCAGTTCTTC.

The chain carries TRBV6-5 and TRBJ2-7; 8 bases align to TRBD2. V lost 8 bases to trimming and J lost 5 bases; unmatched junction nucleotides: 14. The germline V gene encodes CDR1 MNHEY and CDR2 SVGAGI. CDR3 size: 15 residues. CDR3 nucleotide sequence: TGTGCCAGCTTTTCCGGGGGGGGCACTCTGCACGAGCAGTACTTC. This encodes CASFSGGGTLHEQYF.

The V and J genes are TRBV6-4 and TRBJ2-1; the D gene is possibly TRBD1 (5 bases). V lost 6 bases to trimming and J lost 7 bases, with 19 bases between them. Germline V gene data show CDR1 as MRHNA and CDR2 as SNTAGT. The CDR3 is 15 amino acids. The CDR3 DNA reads TGTGCCAGCAGAAGCAGGGATTCCATATCAAATGAGCAGTTCTTC. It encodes CASRSRDSISNEQFF.

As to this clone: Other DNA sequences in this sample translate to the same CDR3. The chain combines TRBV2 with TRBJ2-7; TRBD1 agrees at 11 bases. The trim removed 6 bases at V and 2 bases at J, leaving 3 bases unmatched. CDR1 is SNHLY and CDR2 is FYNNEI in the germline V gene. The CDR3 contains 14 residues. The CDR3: CASSVDRGPYEQYF. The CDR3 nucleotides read TGTGCCAGCAGCGTGGACAGGGGGCCCTACGAGCAGTACTTC.

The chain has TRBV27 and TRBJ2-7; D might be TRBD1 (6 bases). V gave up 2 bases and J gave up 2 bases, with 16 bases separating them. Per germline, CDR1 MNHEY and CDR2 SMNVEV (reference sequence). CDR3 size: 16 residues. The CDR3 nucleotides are TGTGCCAGCAGTTTAAGCTCGGCGCAGGGGACCTACGAGCAGTACTTC. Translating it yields CASSLSSAQGTYEQYF.

For the CDR3, the DNA is TGCAGCGTTGAACCCCGACTAGCGCTCCACAATGAGCAGTTCTTC. Translated: CSVEPRLALHNEQFF. V is TRBV29-1 and J is TRBJ2-1, with 8 nucleotides matching TRBD2. The length of the CDR3 is 15 residues. Trimming took 2 bases from V and 5 from J; bases not matched to a gene: 8. Germline-derived CDR1 and CDR2 are SQVTM and ANQGSEA.

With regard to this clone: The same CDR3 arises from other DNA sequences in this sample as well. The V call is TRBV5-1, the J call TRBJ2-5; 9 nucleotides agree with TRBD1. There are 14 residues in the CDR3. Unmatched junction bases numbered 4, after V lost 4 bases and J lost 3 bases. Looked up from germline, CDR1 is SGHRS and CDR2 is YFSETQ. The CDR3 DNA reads TGCGCCAGCAGCCTGGGGACAGGGAAAGAGACCCAGTACTTC. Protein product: CASSLGTGKETQYF.

Here the CDR3 DNA reads TGTGCCAGCAGTTTACCTCTGCTTGGACAGGGAAAGACTAATGAAAAACTGTTTTTT. It translates to CASSLPLLGQGKTNEKLFF. The V and J genes are TRBV28 and TRBJ1-4, with TRBD1 matching over 8 bases. The CDR3 covers 19 residues. Trimming took 2 bases from V and 2 from J; bases not matched to a gene: 13. Per the germline V gene, CDR1 is MDHEN and CDR2 is SYDVKM.

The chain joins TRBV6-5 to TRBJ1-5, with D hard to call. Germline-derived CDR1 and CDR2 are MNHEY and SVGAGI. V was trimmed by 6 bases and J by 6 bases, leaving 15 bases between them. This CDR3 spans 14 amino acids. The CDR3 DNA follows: TGTGCCAGCAGCCGCGCGGTGGAAGGTCAGCCCCAGCATTTT. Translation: CASSRAVEGQPQHF.

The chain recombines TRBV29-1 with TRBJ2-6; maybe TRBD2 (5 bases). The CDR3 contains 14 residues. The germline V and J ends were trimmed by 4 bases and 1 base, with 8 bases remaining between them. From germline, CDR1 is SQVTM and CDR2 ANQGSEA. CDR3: CSVVSGSGANVLTF. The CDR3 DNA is TGCAGCGTTGTTTCGGGATCTGGGGCCAACGTCCTGACTTTC.

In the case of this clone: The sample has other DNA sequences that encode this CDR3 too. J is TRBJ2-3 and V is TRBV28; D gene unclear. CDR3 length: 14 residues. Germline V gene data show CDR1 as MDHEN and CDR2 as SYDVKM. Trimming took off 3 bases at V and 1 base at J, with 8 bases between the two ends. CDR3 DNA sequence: TGTGCCAGCAGTTTTTCCCGGGGCACAGATACGCAGTATTTT. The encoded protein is CASSFSRGTDTQYF.

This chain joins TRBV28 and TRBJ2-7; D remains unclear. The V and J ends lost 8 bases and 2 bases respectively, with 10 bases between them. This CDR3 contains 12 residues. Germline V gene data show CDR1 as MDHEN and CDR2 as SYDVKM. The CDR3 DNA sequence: TGTGCCAGCTCGTCGGCCCCCTACGAGCAGTACTTC. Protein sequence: CASSSAPYEQYF.

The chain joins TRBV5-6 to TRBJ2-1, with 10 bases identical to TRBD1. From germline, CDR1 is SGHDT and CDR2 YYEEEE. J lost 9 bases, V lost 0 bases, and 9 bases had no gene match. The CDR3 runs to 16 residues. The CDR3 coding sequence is TGTGCCAGCAGCTTGGTGGGAGGACAGGGGGATGTTGAGCAGTTCTTC. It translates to CASSLVGGQGDVEQFF.

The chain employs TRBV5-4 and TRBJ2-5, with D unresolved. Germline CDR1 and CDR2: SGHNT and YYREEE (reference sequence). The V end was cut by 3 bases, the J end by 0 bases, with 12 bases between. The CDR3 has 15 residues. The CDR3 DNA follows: TGTGCCAGCAGCTCCGCCGGCAGGTACCAAGAGACCCAGTACTTC. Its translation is CASSSAGRYQETQYF.

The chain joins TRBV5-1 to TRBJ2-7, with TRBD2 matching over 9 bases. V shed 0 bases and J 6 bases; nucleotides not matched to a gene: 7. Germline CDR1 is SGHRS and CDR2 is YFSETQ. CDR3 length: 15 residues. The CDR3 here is CASSLAPGLASEQYF. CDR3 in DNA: TGCGCCAGCAGCTTGGCCCCGGGACTAGCCTCCGAGCAGTACTTC.